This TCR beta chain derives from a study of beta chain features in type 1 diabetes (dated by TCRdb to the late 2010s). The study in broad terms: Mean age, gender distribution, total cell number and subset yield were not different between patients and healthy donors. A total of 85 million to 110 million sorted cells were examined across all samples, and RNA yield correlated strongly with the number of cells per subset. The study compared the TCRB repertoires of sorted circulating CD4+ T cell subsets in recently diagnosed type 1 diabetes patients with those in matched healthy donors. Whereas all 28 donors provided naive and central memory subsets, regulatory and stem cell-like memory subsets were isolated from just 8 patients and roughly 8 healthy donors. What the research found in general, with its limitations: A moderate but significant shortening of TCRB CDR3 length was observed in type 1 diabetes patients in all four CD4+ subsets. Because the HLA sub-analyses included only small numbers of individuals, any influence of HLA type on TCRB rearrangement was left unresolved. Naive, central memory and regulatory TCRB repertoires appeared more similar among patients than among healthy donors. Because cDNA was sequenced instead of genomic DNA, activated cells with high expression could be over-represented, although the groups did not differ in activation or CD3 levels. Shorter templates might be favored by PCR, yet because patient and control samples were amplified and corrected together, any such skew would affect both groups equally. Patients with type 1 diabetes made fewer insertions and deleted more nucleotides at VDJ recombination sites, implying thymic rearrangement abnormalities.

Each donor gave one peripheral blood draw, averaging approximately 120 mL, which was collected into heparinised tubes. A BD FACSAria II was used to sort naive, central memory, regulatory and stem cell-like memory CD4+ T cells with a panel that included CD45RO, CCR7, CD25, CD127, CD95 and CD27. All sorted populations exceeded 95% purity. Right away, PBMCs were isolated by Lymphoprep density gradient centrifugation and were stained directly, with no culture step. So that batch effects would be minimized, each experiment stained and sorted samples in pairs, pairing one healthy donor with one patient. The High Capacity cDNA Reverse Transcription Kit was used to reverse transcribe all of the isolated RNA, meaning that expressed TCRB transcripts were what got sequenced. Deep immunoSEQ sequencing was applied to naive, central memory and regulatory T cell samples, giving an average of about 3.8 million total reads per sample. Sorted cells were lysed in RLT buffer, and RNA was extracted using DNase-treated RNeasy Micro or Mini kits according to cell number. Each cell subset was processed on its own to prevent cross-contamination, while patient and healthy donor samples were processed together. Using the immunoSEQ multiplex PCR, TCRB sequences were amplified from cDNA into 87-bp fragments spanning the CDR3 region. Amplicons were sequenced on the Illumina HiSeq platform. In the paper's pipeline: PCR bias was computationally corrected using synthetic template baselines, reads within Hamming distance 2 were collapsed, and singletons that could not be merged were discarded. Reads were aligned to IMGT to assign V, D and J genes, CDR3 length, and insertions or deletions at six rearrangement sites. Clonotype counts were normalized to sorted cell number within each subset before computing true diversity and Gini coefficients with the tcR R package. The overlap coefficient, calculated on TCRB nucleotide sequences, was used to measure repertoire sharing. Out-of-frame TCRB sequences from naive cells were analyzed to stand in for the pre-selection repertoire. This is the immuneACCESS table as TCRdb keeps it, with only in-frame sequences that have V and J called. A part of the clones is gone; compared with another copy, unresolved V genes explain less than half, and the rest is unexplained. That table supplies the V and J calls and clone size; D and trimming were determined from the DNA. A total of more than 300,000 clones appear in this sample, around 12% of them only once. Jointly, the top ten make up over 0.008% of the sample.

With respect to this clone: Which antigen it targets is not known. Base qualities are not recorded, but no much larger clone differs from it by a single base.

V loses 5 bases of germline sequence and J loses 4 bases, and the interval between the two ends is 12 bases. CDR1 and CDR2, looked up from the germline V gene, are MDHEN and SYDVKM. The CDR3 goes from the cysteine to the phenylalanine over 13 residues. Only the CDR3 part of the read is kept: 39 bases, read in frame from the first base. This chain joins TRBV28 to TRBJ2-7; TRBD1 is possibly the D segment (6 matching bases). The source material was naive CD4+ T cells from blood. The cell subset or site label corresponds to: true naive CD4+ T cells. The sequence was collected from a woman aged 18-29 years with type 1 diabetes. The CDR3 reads CASSNQGKYEQYF. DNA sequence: TGTGCCAGCAGTAACCAGGGGAAGTACGAGCAGTACTTC. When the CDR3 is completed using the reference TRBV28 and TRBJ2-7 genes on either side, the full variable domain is DVKVTQSSRYLVKRTGEKVFLECVQDMDHENMFWYRQDPGLGLRLIYFSYDVKMKEKGDIPEGYSVSREKKERFSLILESASTNQTSMYLCASSNQGKYEQYFGPGTRLTVT.